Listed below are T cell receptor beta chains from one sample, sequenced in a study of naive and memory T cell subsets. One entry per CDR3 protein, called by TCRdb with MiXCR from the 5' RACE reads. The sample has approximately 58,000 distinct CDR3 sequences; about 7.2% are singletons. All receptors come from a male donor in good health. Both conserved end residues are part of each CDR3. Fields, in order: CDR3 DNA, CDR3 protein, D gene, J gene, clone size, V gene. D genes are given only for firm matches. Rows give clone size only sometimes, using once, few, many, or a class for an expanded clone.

TGCAGCGTTGTGGTCGAGAGCTACGAGCAGTACTTC	CSVVVESYEQYF	-	TRBJ2-7	many	TRBV29-1
TGCGCCAGCATGGACAGCGAGAATTCACCCCTCCACTTT	CASMDSENSPLHF	-	TRBJ1-6	few	TRBV5-1
TGTGCCAGCAGTTACTCCCAATTCGACGGAAGCAAAAACACCATATATTTT	CASSYSQFDGSKNTIYF	-	TRBJ1-3	many	TRBV6-5
TGTGCCAGCAGTGAACAAACAGGGGGTCCCTATGGCTACACCTTC	CASSEQTGGPYGYTF	TRBD1	TRBJ1-2	many	TRBV6-1
TGCAGCGTTGGTCCGACAAACACTGAAGCTTTCTTT	CSVGPTNTEAFF	-	TRBJ1-1	few	TRBV29-1
TGTGCCACCAGTAGAGGACAGACAGACAATGAGCAGTTCTTC	CATSRGQTDNEQFF	-	TRBJ2-1	few	TRBV15
TGCAGTGCTCGGAACTTAGGTCAGGAGACCCAGTACTTC	CSARNLGQETQYF	-	TRBJ2-5	-	TRBV20-1
TGTGCCAGCAGCTTAGTTACAGTCTCCTACAATGAGCAGTTCTTC	CASSLVTVSYNEQFF	-	TRBJ2-1	few	TRBV7-8
TGTGCCAGCAGCTCCTTCGGACAGGGGAGGTTTACCGGTTCCTACGAGCAGTACTTC	CASSSFGQGRFTGSYEQYF	TRBD1	TRBJ2-7	-	TRBV5-6
TGTGCCAGCCAGGACCGGGGCTCCTACGAGCAGTACTTC	CASQDRGSYEQYF	-	TRBJ2-7	many	TRBV7-9
TGTGCCAGCAGTTCAGGAGGGGGAGCCACTGAAGCTTTCTTT	CASSSGGGATEAFF	-	TRBJ1-1	many	TRBV6-6
TGTGCCACCAGTGATACCGGGGGGAAAAGCACAGATACGCAGTATTTT	CATSDTGGKSTDTQYF	TRBD2	TRBJ2-3	-	TRBV24-1
TGTGCCAGCAGCGTAGTGCGGATTGATGAAGCTTTCTTT	CASSVVRIDEAFF	-	TRBJ1-1	-	TRBV9